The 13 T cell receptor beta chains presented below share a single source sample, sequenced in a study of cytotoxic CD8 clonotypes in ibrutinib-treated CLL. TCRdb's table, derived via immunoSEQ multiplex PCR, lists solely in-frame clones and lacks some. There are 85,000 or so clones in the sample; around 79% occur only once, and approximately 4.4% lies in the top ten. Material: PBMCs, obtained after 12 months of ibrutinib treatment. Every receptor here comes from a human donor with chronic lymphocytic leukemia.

The CDR3 coding sequence is TGTGCCAGCAGTGAAGAACTAGGGGAGCTGTTTTTT. Amino acids: CASSEELGELFF. The chain couples TRBV2 to TRBJ2-2, with D hard to call. V dropped 1 base and J dropped 8 bases, with 5 bases sitting between them. Germline loops: CDR1 SNHLY, CDR2 FYNNEI. The CDR3 consists of 12 residues.

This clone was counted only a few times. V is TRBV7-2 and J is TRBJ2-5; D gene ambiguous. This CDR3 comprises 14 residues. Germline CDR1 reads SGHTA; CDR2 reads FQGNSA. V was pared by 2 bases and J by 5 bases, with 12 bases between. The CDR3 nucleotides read TGTGCCAGCAGCTTACACCTAAGCAGGGAGACCCAGTACTTC. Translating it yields CASSLHLSRETQYF. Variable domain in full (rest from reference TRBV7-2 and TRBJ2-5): GAGVSQSPSNKVTEKGKDVELRCDPISGHTALYWYRQSLGQGLEFLIYFQGNSAPDKSGLPSDRFSAERTGGSVSTLTIQRTQQEDSAVYLCASSLHLSRETQYFGPGTRLLVL.

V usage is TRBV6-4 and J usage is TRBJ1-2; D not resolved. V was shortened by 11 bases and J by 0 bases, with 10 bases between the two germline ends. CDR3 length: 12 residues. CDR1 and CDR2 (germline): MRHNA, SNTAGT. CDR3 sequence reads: CARPGANYGYTF. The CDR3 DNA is TGTGCCCGCCCGGGAGCTAACTATGGCTACACCTTC.

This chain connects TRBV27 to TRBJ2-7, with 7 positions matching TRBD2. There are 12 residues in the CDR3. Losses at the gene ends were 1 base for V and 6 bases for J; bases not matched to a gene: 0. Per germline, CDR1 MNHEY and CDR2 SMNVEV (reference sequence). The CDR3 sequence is CASSLWGGEQYF. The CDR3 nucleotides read TGTGCCAGCAGTTTATGGGGGGGCGAGCAGTACTTC.

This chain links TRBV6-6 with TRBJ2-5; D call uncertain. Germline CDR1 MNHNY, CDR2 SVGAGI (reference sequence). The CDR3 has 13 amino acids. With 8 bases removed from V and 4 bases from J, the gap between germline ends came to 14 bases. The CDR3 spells CASSYGTGETQYF. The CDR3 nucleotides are TGTGCCAGCTCCTACGGAACCGGAGAGACCCAGTACTTC.

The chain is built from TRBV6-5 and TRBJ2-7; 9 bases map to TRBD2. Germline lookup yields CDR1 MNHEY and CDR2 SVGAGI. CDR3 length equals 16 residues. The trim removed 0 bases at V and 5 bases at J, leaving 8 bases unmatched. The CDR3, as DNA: TGTGCCAGCAGTTACTCTGGGCGGGAGGGACCCGACGAGCAGTACTTC. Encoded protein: CASSYSGREGPDEQYF.

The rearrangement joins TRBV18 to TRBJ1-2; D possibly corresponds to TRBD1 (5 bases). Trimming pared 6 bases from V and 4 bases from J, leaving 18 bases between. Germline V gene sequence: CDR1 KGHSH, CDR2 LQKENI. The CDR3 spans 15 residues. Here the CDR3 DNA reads TGTGCCAGCTCGCCCACCCGGGGCGGGGGCTATGGCTACACCTTC. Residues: CASSPTRGGGYGYTF.

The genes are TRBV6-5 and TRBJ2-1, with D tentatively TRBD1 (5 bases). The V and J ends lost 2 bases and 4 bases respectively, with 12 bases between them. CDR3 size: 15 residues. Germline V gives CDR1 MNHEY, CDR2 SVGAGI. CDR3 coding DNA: TGTGCCAGCAGTTACGGGGCAGGCCTATACAATGAGCAGTTCTTC. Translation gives CASSYGAGLYNEQFF.

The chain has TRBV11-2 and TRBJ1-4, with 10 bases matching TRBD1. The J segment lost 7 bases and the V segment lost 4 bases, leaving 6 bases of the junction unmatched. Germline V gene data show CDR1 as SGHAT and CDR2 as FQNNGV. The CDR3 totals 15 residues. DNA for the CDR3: TGTGCCAGCAGCTCCCCAAGGACAGGGGGTGAAAAACTGTTTTTT. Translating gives CASSSPRTGGEKLFF.

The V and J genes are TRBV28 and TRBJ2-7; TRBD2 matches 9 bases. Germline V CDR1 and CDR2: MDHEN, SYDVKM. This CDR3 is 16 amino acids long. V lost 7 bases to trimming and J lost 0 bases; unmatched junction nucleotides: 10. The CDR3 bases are TGTGCCAGCAACCCCCCCGGCGGGAGGGCCTCCTACGAGCAGTACTTC. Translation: CASNPPGGRASYEQYF.

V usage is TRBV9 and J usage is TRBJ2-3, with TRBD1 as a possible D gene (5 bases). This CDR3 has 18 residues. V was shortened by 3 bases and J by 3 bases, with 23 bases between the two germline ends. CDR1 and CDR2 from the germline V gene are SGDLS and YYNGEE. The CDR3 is CASSARPPPSGATDTQYF. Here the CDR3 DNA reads TGTGCCAGCAGCGCTCGACCTCCGCCAAGTGGGGCGACAGATACGCAGTATTTT.

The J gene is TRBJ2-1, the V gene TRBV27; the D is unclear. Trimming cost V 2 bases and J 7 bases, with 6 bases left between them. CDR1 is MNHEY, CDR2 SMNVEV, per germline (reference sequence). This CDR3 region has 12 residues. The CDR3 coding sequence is TGTGCCAGCAGTTTAGGATGGAATGAGCAGTTCTTC. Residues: CASSLGWNEQFF.

This CDR3 reads CASNAPGLAYEQYF. The DNA for the CDR3 is TGTGCCAGCAATGCACCGGGACTGGCCTACGAGCAGTACTTC. The rearrangement joins TRBV28 to TRBJ2-7; tentative D call: TRBD2 (6 bases). This CDR3 comprises 14 residues. With 7 bases removed from V and 2 bases from J, the gap between germline ends came to 15 bases. Germline V gives CDR1 MDHEN, CDR2 SYDVKM.